One and the same sample provided the 14 T cell receptor beta chains below, sequenced in a study of a mutant IDH1 vaccine in newly diagnosed glioma. Data came from immunoSEQ multiplex PCR; TCRdb stores just in-frame clones and leaves some out. The data show 35,000 to 50,000 clones, with roughly 92% seen just once and roughly 2.3% held by the top ten. Time point of the sample: week 35, safety follow-up. A 20-mer mutant IDH1 peptide at 300 ug was injected subcutaneously with topical imiquimod. No antigens are known for them. The specimen comprised PBMCs, sampled from a glioma patient whose treatment included an IDH1 peptide vaccine. Receptor source: a man aged 45-60 years with glioma.

The chain has TRBV15 and TRBJ2-7; the match to TRBD2 covers 9 bases. The CDR3 runs 14 residues. V was pared by 3 bases and J by 4 bases, with 4 bases of the junction left unmatched. Germline V gives CDR1 LNHNV, CDR2 YYDKDF (reference sequence). The chain's CDR3 is CATSRSSGVYEQYF. For the CDR3, the DNA is TGTGCCACCAGCAGGTCTAGCGGGGTTTACGAGCAGTACTTC.

In its sample, this clone was seen once. The chain carries TRBV5-6 and TRBJ1-5; 8 bases agree with TRBD1. V dropped 2 bases and J dropped 13; count of bases not matched to a gene: 5. The CDR3 runs 12 residues. Germline V gene lookup returns CDR1 SGHDT and CDR2 YYEEEE. The CDR3, as DNA: TGTGCCAGCAGCTTACGTAACAGGGGGCAGCATTTT. Its protein is CASSLRNRGQHF.

The V call is TRBV11-2, the J call TRBJ1-5, with 7 positions matching TRBD1. CDR1 SGHAT and CDR2 FQNNGV come from the germline V gene. Losses at the gene ends were 5 bases for V and 5 bases for J; bases not matched to a gene: 9. This CDR3 is 15 amino acids long. The CDR3, as DNA: TGTGCCAGCAGCCCAGGGGGAGGGGGCCATCAGCCCCAGCATTTT. It is translated as CASSPGGGGHQPQHF.

This chain connects TRBV10-2 to TRBJ1-2; unclear D gene. Germline loops: CDR1 WSHSY, CDR2 SAAADI. This CDR3 comprises 13 residues. Deletions cut 1 base from V and 8 bases from J, with 11 bases between. The CDR3, as DNA: TGCGCCAGCAGTGAGTTAGTCAGGACGGGCTACACCTTC. Protein sequence: CASSELVRTGYTF.

The genes are TRBV28 and TRBJ2-5; D uncertain. The ends were cut back, 3 bases at V and 4 bases at J, with 15 bases in the middle. CDR1 and CDR2 (germline): MDHEN, SYDVKM. This CDR3 comprises 15 residues. The CDR3 bases are TGTGCCAGCAGTTTCGGGCTCACCGGTTCAGAGACCCAGTACTTC. Translation gives CASSFGLTGSETQYF. Filled out from reference TRBV28 and TRBJ2-5, the complete variable domain reads DVKVTQSSRYLVKRTGEKVFLECVQDMDHENMFWYRQDPGLGLRLIYFSYDVKMKEKGDIPEGYSVSREKKERFSLILESASTNQTSMYLCASSFGLTGSETQYFGPGTRLLVL.

The J gene is TRBJ2-7, the V gene TRBV4-1; TRBD2 agrees at 9 bases. CDR1 MGHRA and CDR2 YSYEKL come from the germline V gene. The CDR3 is 15 amino acids. Germline trimming cut 5 bases from V and 6 bases from J; bases unmatched to any gene: 11. Written as DNA, the CDR3 is TGCGCCAGCAGCGCCCGGGAGAGCGGGGGGCCCGAGCAGTACTTC. Its translation: CASSARESGGPEQYF.

The rearrangement uses TRBV5-4 and TRBJ1-1; D is ambiguous. The CDR3 sequence is 16 residues long. Germline assignment: CDR1 SGHNT and CDR2 YYREEE (reference sequence). V was shortened by 0 bases and J by 4 bases, with 16 bases between the two germline ends. The CDR3 here is CASSLDGGRAGTEAFF. The DNA of the CDR3 is TGTGCCAGCAGCTTGGATGGAGGTCGTGCCGGCACTGAAGCTTTCTTT.

This chain links TRBV7-2 with TRBJ2-7; D gene uncertain. The V end lost 2 bases, the J end lost 1 base, and 12 bases lay between the germline ends. This CDR3 contains 15 residues. CDR1 and CDR2 from the germline V gene are SGHTA and FQGNSA. The CDR3 protein is CASSLSAVESYEQYF. CDR3 nucleotides: TGTGCCAGCAGCTTATCGGCAGTCGAATCCTACGAGCAGTACTTC.

The chain uses TRBV4-1 and TRBJ2-5; D is unclear. Germline CDR1 reads MGHRA; CDR2 reads YSYEKL. The CDR3 contains 13 residues. V was clipped by 4 bases and J by 4 bases, with 10 bases between them. The CDR3 sequence is CASSLVGGETQYF. The CDR3 nucleotides read TGCGCCAGCAGCCTGGTGGGCGGAGAGACCCAGTACTTC.

The chain links TRBV5-1 to TRBJ2-2; D may be TRBD1 (6 bases). Per germline, CDR1 SGHRS and CDR2 YFSETQ. The CDR3 runs to 15 residues. Trimming pared 2 bases from V and 2 bases from J, leaving 10 bases between. The CDR3 region is CASSFGQTNTGELFF. The CDR3 DNA reads as TGCGCCAGCAGCTTCGGACAGACAAACACCGGGGAGCTGTTTTTT.

The CDR3 nucleotides are TGCGCCAGCAGCTGGGAGACGAGGGGCGCGACTAATGAAAAACTGTTTTTT. The encoded protein is CASSWETRGATNEKLFF. This chain joins TRBV5-1 and TRBJ1-4; perhaps TRBD1 as D (5 bases). CDR3 length: 17 amino acids. V was cut by 3 bases and J by 2 bases, with 17 bases left in between. Germline loops: CDR1 SGHRS, CDR2 YFSETQ.

The chain has TRBV7-9 and TRBJ2-5, with D uncertain. The CDR3 is 16 amino acids. Per the germline V gene, CDR1 is SEHNR and CDR2 is FQNEAQ (reference sequence). V lost 6 bases, J lost 0 bases, and 17 bases lay in between. CDR3 region: CASSASARMYQETQYF. The CDR3 coding sequence is TGTGCCAGCAGTGCTTCGGCTCGAATGTACCAAGAGACCCAGTACTTC.

The chain employs TRBV7-2 and TRBJ2-7; 8 bases agree with TRBD2. V lost 7 bases to trimming and J lost 0 bases; unmatched junction nucleotides: 5. This CDR3 comprises 14 residues. CDR1 and CDR2 (germline): SGHTA, FQGNSA. The CDR3 DNA reads TGTGCCAGCACCCCGGGACTAGGCTCCTACGAGCAGTACTTC. Protein sequence: CASTPGLGSYEQYF.

This chain links TRBV5-1 with TRBJ1-2; D not resolved. Germline V gene sequence: CDR1 SGHRS, CDR2 YFSETQ. CDR3 length: 13 residues. The V end lost 0 bases, the J end lost 6 bases, and 9 bases lay between the germline ends. This chain's CDR3 is CASSLGIGDGYTF. The CDR3 DNA is TGCGCCAGCAGCTTGGGCATTGGTGATGGCTACACCTTC.